Listed below are T cell receptor beta chains from one sample, sequenced in a study of T cells in Graves' hyperthyroidism and ophthalmopathy. TCRdb re-called the multiplex PCR reads with MiXCR, one entry per CDR3 protein. The sample yields about 160,000 distinct CDR3 sequences, around 8.9% seen once. Sequencing input: blood. These receptors came from a woman younger than 30 with Graves' hyperthyroidism that later progressed to Graves' ophthalmopathy. Both conserved end residues are part of each CDR3. The D gene is left open where the match is weak. Where a row states a size, it is once, few, many or the class of an expanded clone; other rows omit it.

TRBJ2-1,many,TRBV20-1,15,-,CSADPRDSSYNEQFF,TGCAGTGCAGATCCACGGGACTCCTCCTACAATGAGCAGTTCTTC
TRBJ1-1,many,TRBV6-6,16,-,CASSYRQGSMNTEAFF,TGTGCCAGCAGTTACCGGCAGGGCTCCATGAACACTGAAGCTTTCTTT
TRBJ1-5,-,TRBV13,15,TRBD1,CASSFGQGSNQPQHF,TGTGCCAGCAGCTTCGGACAGGGTAGCAATCAGCCCCAGCATTTT
TRBJ2-5,many,TRBV5-6,14,-,CASSLLNREETQYF,TGTGCCAGCAGCCTGCTGAACCGGGAAGAGACCCAGTACTTC
TRBJ1-1,once,TRBV6-9,13,-,CASSSQRIWEAFF,TGTGCCAGCAGTTCTCAAAGGATCTGGGAAGCTTTCTTT
TRBJ1-1,-,TRBV4-1,16,-,CASSQDQGRWYTEAFF,TGCGCCAGCAGCCAAGATCAGGGGCGGTGGTACACTGAAGCTTTCTTT
TRBJ1-2,many,TRBV7-9,15,TRBD1,CASSLGDRLNYGYTF,TGTGCCAGCAGCTTAGGGGACAGGCTTAACTATGGCTACACCTTC
TRBJ1-1,many,TRBV12-3/TRBV12-4,15,-,CASSLTGLGRTEAFF,TGTGCCAGCAGTTTAACGGGGCTGGGGCGGACTGAAGCTTTCTTT
TRBJ2-5,many,TRBV27,16,-,CASSNLGRPGWETQYF,TGTGCCAGCAGTAATTTGGGCCGTCCGGGTTGGGAGACCCAGTACTTC
TRBJ1-2,-,TRBV9,15,TRBD1,CASSVAGQGAYGYTF,TGTGCCAGCAGCGTAGCAGGCCAGGGGGCATATGGCTACACCTTC
TRBJ1-3,-,TRBV25-1,15,TRBD1,CASSDLTGDGNTIYF,TGTGCCAGCAGTGACCTGACAGGGGATGGAAACACCATATATTTT
TRBJ1-6,many,TRBV20-1,12,-,CSAKEGNSPLHF,TGCAGTGCTAAGGAGGGAAATTCACCCCTCCACTTT
TRBJ2-1,-,TRBV5-6,12,-,CASSFIRELQFF,TGTGCCAGCAGCTTTATCAGGGAGTTACAGTTCTTC
TRBJ1-2,few,TRBV25-1,14,-,CAGSESQWKGGYTF,TGTGCCGGCAGTGAATCCCAGTGGAAGGGCGGCTACACCTTC
TRBJ1-4,-,TRBV29-1,17,TRBD1,CSVAGTGSSATNEKLFF,TGCAGCGTTGCTGGGACAGGGAGTTCGGCAACTAATGAAAAACTGTTTTTT
TRBJ2-5,-,TRBV20-1,15,-,CSARGPGGWEETQYF,TGCAGTGCTAGAGGTCCCGGAGGGTGGGAAGAGACCCAGTACTTC
TRBJ2-3,many,TRBV6-5,16,TRBD1,CASSYMIGGGTDTQYF,TGTGCCAGCAGTTACATGATAGGGGGCGGCACAGATACGCAGTATTTT
TRBJ1-5,many,TRBV20-1,14,TRBD1,CSARTGGGNQPQHF,TGCAGTGCTAGGACAGGGGGCGGCAATCAGCCCCAGCATTTT
TRBJ1-5,few,TRBV6-2/TRBV6-3,16,-,CASSYLDHRERQPQHF,TGTGCCAGCAGTTACTTGGATCACAGGGAAAGGCAGCCCCAGCATTTT
TRBJ2-1,few,TRBV20-1,17,TRBD2,CSARDLKTSPLYNEQFF,TGCAGTGCTAGAGACCTAAAGACTAGCCCCCTTTACAATGAGCAGTTCTTC
TRBJ2-5,-,TRBV20-1,15,TRBD1,CSARAGTGEQETQYF,TGCAGTGCTAGGGCCGGGACAGGGGAGCAAGAGACCCAGTACTTC
TRBJ2-1,few,TRBV10-3,12,-,CAISEAQFEQFF,TGTGCCATCAGTGAGGCACAGTTTGAGCAGTTCTTC
TRBJ2-5,-,TRBV4-1,18,TRBD1,CASSQGYRYRGLAETQYF,TGCGCCAGCAGCCAAGGATACAGATACAGGGGATTGGCAGAGACCCAGTACTTC
TRBJ1-1,few,TRBV15,17,TRBD1,CATSKENLDRMGTEAFF,TGTGCCACCAGCAAGGAAAATTTGGACAGGATGGGGACTGAAGCTTTCTTT
TRBJ1-2,many,TRBV27,14,TRBD1,CASSLVPGTGGYTF,TGTGCCAGCAGTCTTGTCCCCGGGACAGGTGGCTACACCTTC
TRBJ2-2,many,TRBV19,14,TRBD2,CASNRGGNTGELFF,TGTGCCAGTAACCGGGGGGGTAACACCGGGGAGCTGTTTTTT
TRBJ2-1,-,TRBV2,17,TRBD2,CASRPLGGATQGNEQFF,TGTGCCAGCAGACCCCTCGGGGGGGCCACTCAAGGGAATGAGCAGTTCTTC
TRBJ1-1,many,TRBV5-4,15,TRBD1,CASSLAGQGSTEAFF,TGTGCCAGCAGCTTGGCGGGACAGGGGTCCACTGAAGCTTTCTTT
TRBJ2-7,many,TRBV29-1,13,TRBD1,CSVTGQGGYEQYF,TGCAGCGTTACGGGACAGGGTGGGTACGAGCAGTACTTC
TRBJ1-2,-,TRBV19,15,TRBD1,CASNMRRQGNYGYTF,TGTGCCAGTAATATGAGGCGACAGGGGAACTATGGCTACACCTTC
TRBJ1-6,few,TRBV27,15,TRBD1,CASSLTGQNNSPLHF,TGTGCCAGCAGTCTGACGGGACAGAATAATTCACCCCTCCACTTT
TRBJ2-1,many,TRBV5-5,17,-,CASSLRTTRVVYNEQFF,TGTGCCAGCAGCTTACGGACTACACGTGTCGTTTACAATGAGCAGTTCTTC
TRBJ2-3,many,TRBV7-2,16,-,CASSLLGGRRSDTQYF,TGTGCCAGCAGCCTCCTCGGGGGGCGCCGGTCAGATACGCAGTATTTT
TRBJ1-6,many,TRBV12-3/TRBV12-4,15,TRBD1,CASSPADRDNSPLHF,TGTGCCAGCAGCCCGGCTGACAGGGATAATTCACCCCTCCACTTT
TRBJ2-7,few,TRBV20-1,10,-,CSASDYEQYF,TGCAGTGCTAGTGATTACGAGCAGTACTTC
TRBJ2-1,-,TRBV14,14,-,CASSQVSRLNEQFF,TGTGCCAGCAGCCAAGTATCACGGCTCAATGAGCAGTTCTTC
TRBJ1-5,many,TRBV2,15,-,CASSGAENSNQPQHF,TGTGCCAGCAGTGGAGCAGAAAATAGCAATCAGCCCCAGCATTTT
TRBJ2-5,many,TRBV9,15,-,CASSVKDLGTETQYF,TGTGCCAGCAGCGTCAAAGATCTAGGAACCGAGACCCAGTACTTC
TRBJ1-2,many,TRBV28,14,-,CASSLFHGNYGYTF,TGTGCCAGCAGTTTATTCCACGGCAACTATGGCTACACCTTC
TRBJ2-6,many,TRBV28,17,TRBD1,CASTPGGLLSGANVLTF,TGTGCCAGCACCCCAGGGGGCTTACTCTCTGGGGCCAACGTCCTGACTTTC
TRBJ1-1,few,TRBV4-2,13,-,CASSQVSQVRAFF,TGTGCCAGCAGCCAAGTGTCCCAGGTGAGGGCTTTCTTT
TRBJ2-1,many,TRBV11-2,17,-,CASSLEPLPRQGNEQFF,TGTGCCAGCAGCTTAGAGCCCCTTCCAAGGCAAGGCAATGAGCAGTTCTTC
TRBJ1-1,many,TRBV30,12,-,CAWKPSNTEAFF,TGTGCCTGGAAGCCCAGTAACACTGAAGCTTTCTTT
TRBJ2-1,few,TRBV6-1,19,TRBD2,CASSDYYRTSLPSYNEQFF,TGTGCCAGCAGTGATTACTACCGGACTAGCTTACCGTCCTACAATGAGCAGTTCTTC
TRBJ2-5,many,TRBV12-3/TRBV12-4,14,TRBD2,CASSLGTSSETQYF,TGTGCCAGCAGTCTTGGGACTAGCTCCGAGACCCAGTACTTC
TRBJ1-1,-,TRBV5-5,14,-,CASSRLTMNTEAFF,TGTGCCAGCAGCCGTCTTACCATGAACACTGAAGCTTTCTTT
TRBJ2-7,many,TRBV20-1,15,-,CSASSRGGGSYEQYF,TGCAGTGCTTCTTCCCGGGGAGGGGGGTCCTACGAGCAGTACTTC
TRBJ1-6,many,TRBV12-3/TRBV12-4,13,-,CASRRQDSSPLHF,TGTGCCAGCAGGCGACAGGATTCTTCACCCCTCCACTTT
TRBJ2-1,-,TRBV4-2,16,TRBD2,CASSHIPGLAFYEQFF,TGTGCCAGCAGCCACATACCGGGACTAGCGTTCTATGAGCAGTTCTTC
TRBJ2-5,many,TRBV5-4,15,-,CASSLEPGAQETQYF,TGTGCCAGCAGCTTGGAGCCGGGAGCACAAGAGACCCAGTACTTC
TRBJ2-7,many,TRBV27,16,-,CASSLLGTGLLSEQYF,TGTGCCAGCAGTTTATTGGGTACCGGTTTACTCTCCGAGCAGTACTTC
TRBJ2-7,many,TRBV18,13,-,CASSPRSAYEQYF,TGTGCCAGCTCACCAAGGTCAGCTTACGAGCAGTACTTC
TRBJ2-1,few,TRBV28,16,-,CASRGETERSYNEQFF,TGTGCCAGCAGGGGGGAGACAGAACGATCCTACAATGAGCAGTTCTTC